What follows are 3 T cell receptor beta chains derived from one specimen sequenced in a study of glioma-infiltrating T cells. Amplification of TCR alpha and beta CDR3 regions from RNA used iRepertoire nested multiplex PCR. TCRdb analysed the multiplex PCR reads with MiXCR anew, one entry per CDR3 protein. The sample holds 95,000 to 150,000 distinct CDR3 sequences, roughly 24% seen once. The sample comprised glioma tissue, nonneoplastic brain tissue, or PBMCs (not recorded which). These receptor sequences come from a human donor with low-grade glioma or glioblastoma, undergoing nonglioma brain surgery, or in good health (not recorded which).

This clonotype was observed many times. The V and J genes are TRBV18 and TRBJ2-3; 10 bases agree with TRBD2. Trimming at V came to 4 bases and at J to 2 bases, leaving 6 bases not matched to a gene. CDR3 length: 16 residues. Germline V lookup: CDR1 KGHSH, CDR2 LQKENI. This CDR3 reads CASSLGTSDITDTQYF. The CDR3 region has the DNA TGTGCCAGCTCACTCGGGACTAGCGATATCACAGATACGCAGTATTTT. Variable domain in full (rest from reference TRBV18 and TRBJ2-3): NAGVMQNPRHLVRRRGQEARLRCSPMKGHSHVYWYRQLPEEGLKFMVYLQKENIIDESGMPKERFSAEFPKEGPSILRIQQVVRGDSAAYFCASSLGTSDITDTQYFGPGTRLTVL.

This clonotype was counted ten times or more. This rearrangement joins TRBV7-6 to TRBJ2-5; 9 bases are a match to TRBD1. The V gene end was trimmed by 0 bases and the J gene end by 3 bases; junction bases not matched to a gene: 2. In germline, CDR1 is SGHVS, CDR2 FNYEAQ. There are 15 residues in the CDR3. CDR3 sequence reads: CASSLARTGEETQYF. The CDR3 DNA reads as TGTGCCAGCAGCTTAGCCAGGACAGGGGAAGAGACCCAGTACTTC. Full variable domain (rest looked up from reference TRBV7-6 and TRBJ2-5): GAGVSQSPRYKVTKRGQDVALRCDPISGHVSLYWYRQALGQGPEFLTYFNYEAQQDKSGLPNDRFSAERPEGSISTLTIQRTEQRDSAMYRCASSLARTGEETQYFGPGTRLLVL.

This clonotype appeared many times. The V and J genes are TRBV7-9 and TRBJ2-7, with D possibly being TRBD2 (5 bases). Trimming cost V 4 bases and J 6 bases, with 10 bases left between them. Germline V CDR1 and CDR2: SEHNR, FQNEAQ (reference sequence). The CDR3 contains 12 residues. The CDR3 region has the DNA TGTGCCAGCAGCTGGGAGTCTTTCGAGCAGTACTTC. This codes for CASSWESFEQYF.